The source of this TCR beta chain is a study of shared T cell receptors in the human thymus (dated by TCRdb to the early 2020s). General notes on the study: The study investigated the way shared, self-reactive T-cell receptor alpha chains are produced in the human thymus.

Concerning this clone itself: The specificity of this receptor is unknown. One base away there is no much larger clone; base qualities are not given.

From a lookup of the germline V gene (reference sequence), CDR1 and CDR2 are GTSNPN and SVGIG. Including cysteine and phenylalanine, the CDR3 has 16 amino acids. This entry keeps only the CDR3 DNA: 48 bases, framed from base 1. The germline V and J ends show losses of 0 bases and 0 bases respectively, and no gene match explains 5 bases of the junction. Library generation was performed with the immunoSEQ multiplex PCR assay. Drawn from immuneACCESS, this table holds only the in-frame rearrangements with V and J called that TCRdb kept. Clones are partly lost; checked studies trace under half to an unresolved V gene and leave the rest unexplained. The sample includes roughly 700,000 clones, with roughly 90% observed a single time. About 0.01% of the sample is in the top ten clones. The same sample was also studied in work on human thymus T cells. The second study reports: The donors were immunologically healthy infants in Finland who had open corrective cardiac surgery for congenital heart defects. Thymus tissue was obtained as surgical resects removed during corrective cardiac surgery. Usage of V and J gene segments appeared to be biased in both the thymic and the peripheral blood repertoires. The related research found that thymic TCR repertoires overlapped highly between unrelated individuals. The study described the TCR alpha and beta repertoires in roughly 8 infant thymus samples and a few matching peripheral blood samples. The infant donors were roughly 7 to 244 days old, and the cohort included over five males and two females. Thymocytes were mechanically released from the tissue and were stored as pellets of roughly 9-31 million cells at -70 degrees C. A QIAsymphony instrument was used to extract genomic DNA from the frozen cell pellets. The immunoSEQ multiplex PCR assay was used to amplify the TCRB and TCRAD loci from a standardized amount of quality-controlled genomic DNA. The V(D)J region was spanned by amplicons of a length sufficient to cover the CDR3 and to identify V and J genes. Through the commercial immunoSEQ service, the amplicons were sequenced on an Illumina platform. Primer bias and sequencing errors were corrected as previously described, and TCRAD and TCRB were defined on the basis of the IMGT database. The repertoires were analysed using immunoSEQ Analyzer 3.0 and VDJTools for basic statistics, V/J segment usage, diversity estimates, rarefaction and pairwise overlap. To estimate diversity, the Chao1, ChaoE, Efron-Thisted, Shannon and inverse Simpson indices were applied, and diversity was also estimated on datasets down-sampled to the smallest sample. For repertoire overlap, CDR3 nucleotide sequence, V gene and J gene had to match strictly, and clustering was done by Jaccard-based multidimensional scaling. On average, thymus samples gave about 810,000 unique TCRB clonotypes, whereas blood samples gave roughly 80,000.

Here the chain combines TRBV30 and TRBJ1-5, with 7 bases aligning to TRBD1. Sequencing was done on a sample of thymocytes. The receptor comes from a boy younger than two with a congenital heart defect. Donor details come from another sample of the same person, matched by shared clones. At the DNA level, the sequence is TGTGCCTGGAGTGTACTAGGGGGCTATAGCAATCAGCCCCAGCATTTT. Translation gives CAWSVLGGYSNQPQHF.